The 30 T cell receptor beta chains given below trace back to one sample, sequenced in a study of blood T cells in healthy people across ages. Sample-barcoded 5' priming and a J-beta primer mix drove a second PCR of 7 to 11 cycles. TCRdb recomputed calls from the 5' RACE reads with MiXCR, one row per CDR3 protein. Among about 810,000 distinct CDR3 sequences listed, roughly 34% were seen once. Sequenced input: blood. The receptor source for this set is a man between 18 and 29 years old in good health.

This clonotype came up a few times. A read error is possible here, since a much larger clone lies one base away. The rearrangement links TRBV9 to TRBJ2-1; D gene ambiguous. V gave up 3 bases and J gave up 13 bases, with 8 bases separating them. CDR1 SGDLS and CDR2 YYNGEE come from the germline V gene. This CDR3 region has 10 residues. DNA for the CDR3: TGTGCCAGCAGCGGAGAGACCCAGTTCTTC. Residues: CASSGETQFF.

This clonotype has only a few counts. Here the CDR3 DNA reads TGTGCCAGCAGTTACCACGGGACAGACGTGCGTGGCTACACCTTC. This codes for CASSYHGTDVRGYTF. The V and J genes are TRBV6-2 or TRBV6-3 and TRBJ1-2, with TRBD1 matching 7 bases. The junction had 10 bases not matched to a gene; V was cut back by 2 bases and J by 7 bases. Germline loops: CDR1 MNHEY, CDR2 SVGEGT. This CDR3 region has 15 residues.

The chain carries TRBV5-1 and TRBJ2-3, with D possibly matching TRBD2 (6 bases). The length of the CDR3 is 15 residues. Germline CDR1 reads SGHRS; CDR2 reads YFSETQ. Trimming shortened V by 1 base and J by 2 bases, and 11 bases separated the two germline ends. CDR3 amino acids: CASSLYGGLTDTQYF. The CDR3 bases are TGCGCCAGCAGCTTGTACGGGGGACTCACAGATACGCAGTATTTT.

On this clonotype: One base away lies a much larger clone, so this may be a sequencing read error. V is TRBV7-2 and J is TRBJ2-3; 7 nucleotides match TRBD2. Germline loops: CDR1 SGHTA, CDR2 FQGNSA. CDR3 length: 16 residues. CDR3 loop: CANSLPVGRGLDTQYF. CDR3 bases: TGTGCCAACAGCCTCCCCGTGGGGAGGGGATTAGATACGCAGTATTTT.

This clonotype has a handful of counts. This chain links TRBV25-1 with TRBJ1-4, with unresolved D. This CDR3 region has 13 residues. Germline CDR1 MGHDK, CDR2 SYGVNS. The V gene lost 4 bases and the J gene lost 5 bases, with 8 bases spanning the gap. CDR3 in amino acids: CASSGVINEKLFF. The CDR3, as DNA: TGTGCCAGCAGTGGAGTTATCAATGAAAAACTGTTTTTT. The full variable domain, its missing parts supplied by reference TRBV25-1 and TRBJ1-4, is EADIYQTPRYLVIGTGKKITLECSQTMGHDKMYWYQQDPGMELHLIHYSYGVNSTEKGDLSSESTVSRIRTEHFPLTLESARPSHTSQYLCASSGVINEKLFFGSGTQLSVL.

The rearrangement joins TRBV30 to TRBJ1-2; 10 nucleotides align to TRBD1. Per the germline V gene, CDR1 is GTSNPN and CDR2 is SVGIG (reference sequence). The CDR3 has 15 amino acids. The junction had 5 bases not matched to a gene; V was cut back by 1 base and J by 3 bases. CDR3 in amino acids: CAWSGDRGQDYGYTF. CDR3 DNA: TGTGCCTGGAGTGGCGACAGGGGGCAAGACTATGGCTACACCTTC.

The rearrangement uses TRBV2 and TRBJ1-1; no reliable D call. The CDR3 loop spans 15 amino acids. Per the germline V gene, CDR1 is SNHLY and CDR2 is FYNNEI. Trimming took 6 bases from V and 2 from J, leaving 16 bases between them. The CDR3 loop reads CASRPRPGPNTEAFF. The CDR3 coding sequence is TGTGCCAGCAGGCCCAGGCCTGGACCAAACACTGAAGCTTTCTTT. The whole variable domain, remainder taken from reference TRBV2 and TRBJ1-1, is EPEVTQTPSHQVTQMGQEVILRCVPISNHLYFYWYRQILGQKVEFLVSFYNNEISEKSEIFDDQFSVERPDGSNFTLKIRSTKLEDSAMYFCASRPRPGPNTEAFFGQGTRLTVV.

This clonotype appeared a single time. V and J are TRBV5-1 and TRBJ1-2, with D possibly being TRBD1 (6 bases). The germline V gene encodes CDR1 SGHRS and CDR2 YFSETQ. Trimming stripped 4 bases from V and 7 bases from J, with 17 bases between. CDR3 size: 14 residues. CDR3 nucleotide sequence: TGCGCCAGCAGCGAAGGGACATTTCCAGGTGGCTACACCTTC. The encoded protein is CASSEGTFPGGYTF.

The chain links TRBV7-2 to TRBJ1-1; no definite D call. The germline V gene has CDR1 SGHTA and CDR2 FQGNSA. The CDR3 has 13 residues. Trimming took 5 bases from V and 1 from J, leaving 8 bases between them. The CDR3 DNA follows: TGTGCCAGCAGCCACGACGGGAACACTGAAGCTTTCTTT. Protein product: CASSHDGNTEAFF.

Many counts were recorded for this clonotype. V is TRBV20-1 and J is TRBJ2-1; 12 bases align to TRBD1. Germline V gene sequence: CDR1 DFQATT, CDR2 SNEGSKA (reference sequence). This CDR3 region has 16 residues. The trim removed 7 bases at V and 3 bases at J, leaving 10 bases unmatched. The CDR3 spells CSVSGRDRGLYNEQFF. CDR3 in DNA: TGCAGTGTTAGCGGTCGGGACAGGGGGCTCTACAATGAGCAGTTCTTC.

CDR3 nucleotides: TGTGCTAGTGGTCTCAACGGGGGTGAGGGCTCCTACGAGCAGTACTTC. Translating it yields CASGLNGGEGSYEQYF. This sequence joins TRBV12-5 and TRBJ2-7; TRBD2 is a possible D gene (6 bases). CDR1 and CDR2 from the germline V gene are LGHNT and FRNRAP. This CDR3 has 16 residues. Trimming stripped 5 bases from V and 0 bases from J, with 17 bases between.

V and J are TRBV25-1 and TRBJ1-5; D gene unclear. V lost 6 bases to trimming and J lost 4 bases, with 10 bases between them. There are 13 residues in the CDR3. Germline V gives CDR1 MGHDK, CDR2 SYGVNS. CDR3 sequence: CASSGQTNQPQHF. In DNA, the CDR3 is TGTGCCAGCAGCGGGCAGACTAATCAGCCCCAGCATTTT.

This clonotype was recorded many times. The chain couples TRBV7-2 to TRBJ1-5; D remains ambiguous. V lost 5 bases, J lost 7 bases, and 18 bases lay in between. Looked up from germline, CDR1 is SGHTA and CDR2 is FQGNSA. This CDR3 region has 15 residues. CDR3 sequence reads: CASSPTSSGRQPQHF. As DNA, the CDR3 is TGTGCCAGCAGCCCAACCTCGTCCGGACGGCAGCCCCAGCATTTT.

This clonotype was seen repeatedly, ten times or more. The rearrangement joins TRBV12-3 or TRBV12-4 to TRBJ2-5; either TRBD1 or TRBD2 may supply D (5 bases each). This CDR3 is built from 19 residues. V lost 6 bases to trimming and J lost 6 bases, with 32 bases between them. The CDR3 region has the DNA TGTGCCAGCAGCTGGACCTTCCAGGGCCAAGGGGCAGTCGGGAAGACCCAGTACTTC. It is translated as CASSWTFQGQGAVGKTQYF.

The V gene is TRBV30, the J gene TRBJ2-1; D possibly corresponds to TRBD2 (6 bases). The CDR3 spans 10 residues. Germline CDR1 is GTSNPN and CDR2 is SVGIG (reference sequence). The germline V and J ends were trimmed by 2 bases and 15 bases, with 11 bases remaining between them. The CDR3 protein is CAWSLGTLFF. In nucleotides, the CDR3 is TGTGCCTGGAGTCTCGGGACTCTGTTCTTC.

Details on this clonotype: Since a much larger clone is just one base distant, this may be a read error. V is TRBV20-1 and J is TRBJ1-2; D unclear. Germline loops: CDR1 DFQATT, CDR2 SNEGSKA (reference sequence). This CDR3 is 12 amino acids long. The CDR3 protein is CRASSENYGYTF. CDR3 in DNA: TGCAGGGCTAGTTCAGAGAACTATGGCTACACCTTC.

The gene calls are TRBV6-2 or TRBV6-3 and TRBJ1-5, with D uncertain. The germline CDR1 and CDR2 sequences are MNHEY and SVGEGT. V lost 4 bases and J 4 bases, leaving 11 bases between the germline ends. The CDR3 sequence is 14 residues long. The CDR3 here is CASSFTRGNQPQHF. The CDR3 bases are TGTGCCAGCAGTTTTACCAGAGGAAATCAGCCCCAGCATTTT.

The CDR3 coding sequence is TGTGCCAGCACCGAGAGGGATAGCTCCTACAATGAGCAGTTCTTC. Translated, it gives CASTERDSSYNEQFF. The chain employs TRBV2 and TRBJ2-1; possible D gene TRBD2, 5 bases. The germline CDR1 and CDR2 sequences are SNHLY and FYNNEI. V lost 7 bases to trimming and J lost 0 bases, with 13 bases between them. CDR3 size: 15 residues.

This clonotype was seen many times. V and J are TRBV29-1 and TRBJ2-1, with 8 bases aligning to TRBD2. J gave up 5 bases and V 7 bases, and 7 bases lay outside the gene matches. This CDR3 region has 13 residues. CDR1 SQVTM and CDR2 ANQGSEA come from the germline V gene. Written as DNA, the CDR3 is TGCAGCGGATTAGCGGGGACCCACAATGAGCAGTTCTTC. Amino acids: CSGLAGTHNEQFF.

The V gene is TRBV20-1, the J gene TRBJ1-2; D call uncertain. Germline CDR1 DFQATT, CDR2 SNEGSKA (reference sequence). CDR3 size: 16 residues. V was clipped by 0 bases and J by 0 bases, with 14 bases between them. This CDR3 reads CSARDSGAGTNYGYTF. For the CDR3, the DNA is TGCAGTGCTAGAGATTCCGGCGCCGGAACTAACTATGGCTACACCTTC.

This clonotype has more than one count but fewer than ten. V gene TRBV9 combines with J gene TRBJ2-3, with 10 bases matching TRBD2. The trim removed 6 bases at V and 2 bases at J, leaving 6 bases unmatched. This CDR3 spans 15 amino acids. The germline V gene has CDR1 SGDLS and CDR2 YYNGEE. As DNA, the CDR3 is TGTGCCAGCACCCTCACTAGCGGGGTCACAGATACGCAGTATTTT. This gives the protein CASTLTSGVTDTQYF.

The chain couples TRBV20-1 to TRBJ1-1; D gene uncertain. V dropped 6 bases and J dropped 10 bases, with 18 bases sitting between them. In germline, CDR1 is DFQATT, CDR2 SNEGSKA (reference sequence). The CDR3 is 12 amino acids. For the CDR3, the DNA is TGCAGTGCCCCAGAGCGGGTCTCTGGAGCTTTCTTT. Its translation: CSAPERVSGAFF.

The CDR3 DNA follows: TGTGCCAGCAGCCCACAGGGTCTGGGGCTAATTAATTCACCCCTCCACTTT. It is translated as CASSPQGLGLINSPLHF. The chain recombines TRBV7-8 with TRBJ1-6; the D gene is possibly TRBD1 (6 bases). Germline CDR1 and CDR2: SGHVS and FQNEAQ. The CDR3 runs 17 residues. Trimming pared 5 bases from V and 6 bases from J, leaving 20 bases between.

This clonotype was observed a handful of times. This chain joins TRBV24-1 and TRBJ1-5; tentative D call: TRBD1 (5 bases). The CDR3 loop spans 19 amino acids. CDR1 is KGHDR and CDR2 is SFDVKD in the germline V gene. Trimming took off 9 bases at V and 4 bases at J, with 30 bases between the two ends. Written as DNA, the CDR3 is TGTGCCACCTCTGGGGCCCGGACACCGGGACCATACAATAATCAGCCCCAGCATTTT. Its translation is CATSGARTPGPYNNQPQHF.

The chain recombines TRBV20-1 with TRBJ1-4; D not resolved. Germline V lookup: CDR1 DFQATT, CDR2 SNEGSKA (reference sequence). The CDR3 has 14 residues. V was clipped by 6 bases and J by 8 bases, with 19 bases between them. The CDR3 DNA sequence: TGCAGTGCCCGGGTAATGGGCAGTGGGGAAAAACTGTTTTTT. As protein: CSARVMGSGEKLFF.

The chain recombines TRBV7-9 with TRBJ2-3, with 7 positions matching TRBD1. This CDR3 region has 19 residues. Per the germline V gene, CDR1 is SEHNR and CDR2 is FQNEAQ (reference sequence). V shed 4 bases and J 2 bases; nucleotides not matched to a gene: 18. The CDR3: CASSSTGYHRALNTDTQYF. As DNA, the CDR3 is TGTGCCAGCAGCTCGACAGGGTACCACCGGGCCCTCAACACAGATACGCAGTATTTT.

The chain is built from TRBV5-4 and TRBJ2-5; TRBD1 matches 7 bases. V dropped 4 bases and J dropped 0; count of bases not matched to a gene: 3. Germline CDR1 and CDR2: SGHNT and YYREEE (reference sequence). The CDR3 extends over 14 amino acids. CDR3 coding DNA: TGTGCCAGCAGCGCGACAGGGTACCAAGAGACCCAGTACTTC. It translates to CASSATGYQETQYF.

This sequence joins TRBV29-1 and TRBJ2-1; 8 bases agree with TRBD2. The V gene end was trimmed by 7 bases and the J gene end by 0 bases; junction bases not matched to a gene: 14. CDR1 and CDR2 from the germline V gene are SQVTM and ANQGSEA. There are 17 residues in the CDR3. The CDR3 nucleotides are TGCAGCGCCGACTCGGGACTAGGCCTAGGCTCCTACAATGAGCAGTTCTTC. Its translation: CSADSGLGLGSYNEQFF.

The chain has TRBV18 and TRBJ2-7; no firm D call. The CDR3 sequence is 14 residues long. V lost 3 bases and J lost 3, with 12 bases in between. Germline CDR1 and CDR2: KGHSH and LQKENI. In DNA, the CDR3 is TGTGCCAGCTCACCTTCCCGACTGGTCTACGAGCAGTACTTC. This translates into CASSPSRLVYEQYF.

This clonotype was picked up a small number of times. The chain employs TRBV4-2 and TRBJ2-5, with 8 bases aligning to TRBD2. The ends lost 1 base at V and 4 bases at J; junction bases unmatched: 8. CDR1 and CDR2 (germline): LGHNA, YNFKEQ. There are 16 residues in the CDR3. DNA of the CDR3: TGTGCCAGCAGCCAAGGTTCCGGGGGGGACGGAGAGACCCAGTACTTC. This codes for CASSQGSGGDGETQYF.